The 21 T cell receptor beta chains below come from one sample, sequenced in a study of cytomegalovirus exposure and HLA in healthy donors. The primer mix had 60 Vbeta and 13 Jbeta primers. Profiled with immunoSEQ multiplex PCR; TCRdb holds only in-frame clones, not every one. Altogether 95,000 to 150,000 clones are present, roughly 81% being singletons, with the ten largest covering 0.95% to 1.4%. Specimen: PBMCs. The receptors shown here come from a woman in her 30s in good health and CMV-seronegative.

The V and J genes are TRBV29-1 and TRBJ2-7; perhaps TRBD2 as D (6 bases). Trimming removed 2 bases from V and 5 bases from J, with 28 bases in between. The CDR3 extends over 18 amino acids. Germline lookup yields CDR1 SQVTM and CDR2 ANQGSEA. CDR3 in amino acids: CSVEIGTGFGGRLHEQYF. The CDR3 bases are TGCAGCGTTGAAATCGGGACTGGGTTTGGGGGACGGCTGCACGAGCAGTACTTC.

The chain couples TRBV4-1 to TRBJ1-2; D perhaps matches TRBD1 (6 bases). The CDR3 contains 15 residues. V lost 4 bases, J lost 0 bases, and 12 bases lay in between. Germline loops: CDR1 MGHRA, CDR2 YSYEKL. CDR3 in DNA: TGCGCCAGCAGCCGCCCCGGGACAACTAACTATGGCTACACCTTC. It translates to CASSRPGTTNYGYTF.

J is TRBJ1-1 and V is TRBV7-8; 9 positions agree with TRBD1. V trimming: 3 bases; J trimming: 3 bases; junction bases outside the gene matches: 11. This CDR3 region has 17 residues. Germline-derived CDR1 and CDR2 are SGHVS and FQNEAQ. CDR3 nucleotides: TGTGCCAGCAGCTTGCGGACAGGGGCGGGGGTGTACACTGAAGCTTTCTTT. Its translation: CASSLRTGAGVYTEAFF.

CDR3: CSARPRDYAFSTDTQYF. The CDR3 DNA reads as TGCAGCGCCCGACCCCGGGACTATGCCTTTAGCACAGATACGCAGTATTTT. The chain combines TRBV29-1 with TRBJ2-3; 7 positions match TRBD2. The CDR3 runs to 17 residues. Germline assignment: CDR1 SQVTM and CDR2 ANQGSEA. V was pared by 7 bases and J by 0 bases, with 16 bases of the junction left unmatched.

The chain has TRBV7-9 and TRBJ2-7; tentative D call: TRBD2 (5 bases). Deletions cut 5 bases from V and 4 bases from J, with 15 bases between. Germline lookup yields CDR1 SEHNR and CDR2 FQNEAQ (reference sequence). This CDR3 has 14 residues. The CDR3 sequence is CASSPQRPPYEQYF. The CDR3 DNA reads TGTGCCAGCAGCCCCCAGCGGCCCCCTTACGAGCAGTACTTC.

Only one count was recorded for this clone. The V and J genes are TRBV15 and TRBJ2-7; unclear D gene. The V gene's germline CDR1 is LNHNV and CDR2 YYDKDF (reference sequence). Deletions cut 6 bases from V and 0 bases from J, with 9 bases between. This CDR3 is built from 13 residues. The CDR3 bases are TGTGCCACCAGGGCATCCCGCTCCTACGAGCAGTACTTC. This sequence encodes CATRASRSYEQYF. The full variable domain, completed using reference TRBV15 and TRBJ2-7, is DAMVIQNPRYQVTQFGKPVTLSCSQTLNHNVMYWYQQKSSQAPKLLFHYYDKDFNNEADTPDNFQSRRPNTSFCFLDIRSPGLGDTAMYLCATRASRSYEQYFGPGTRLTVT.

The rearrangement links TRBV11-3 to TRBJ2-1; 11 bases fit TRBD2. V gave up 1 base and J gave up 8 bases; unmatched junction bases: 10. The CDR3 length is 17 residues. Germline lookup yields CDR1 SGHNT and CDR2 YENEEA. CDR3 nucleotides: TGTGCCAGCAGCTTAGTCCTAACTAGCGGGAGAAACCATGAGCAGTTCTTC. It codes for CASSLVLTSGRNHEQFF.

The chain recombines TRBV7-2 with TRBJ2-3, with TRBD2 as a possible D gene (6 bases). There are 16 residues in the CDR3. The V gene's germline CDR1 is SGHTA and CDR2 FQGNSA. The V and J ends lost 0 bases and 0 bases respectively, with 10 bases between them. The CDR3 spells CASSLAFGGSTDTQYF. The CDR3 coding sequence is TGTGCCAGCAGCTTAGCGTTCGGAGGGAGCACAGATACGCAGTATTTT.

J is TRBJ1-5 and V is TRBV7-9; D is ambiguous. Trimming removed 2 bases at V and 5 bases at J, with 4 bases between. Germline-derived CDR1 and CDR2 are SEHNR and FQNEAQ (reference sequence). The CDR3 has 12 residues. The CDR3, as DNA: TGTGCCAGCAGCTTAATAGATCAGCCCCAGCATTTT. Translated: CASSLIDQPQHF. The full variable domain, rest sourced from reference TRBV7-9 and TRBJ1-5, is DTGVSQNPRHKITKRGQNVTFRCDPISEHNRLYWYRQTLGQGPEFLTYFQNEAQLEKSRLLSDRFSAERPKGSFSTLEIQRTEQGDSAMYLCASSLIDQPQHFGDGTRLSIL.

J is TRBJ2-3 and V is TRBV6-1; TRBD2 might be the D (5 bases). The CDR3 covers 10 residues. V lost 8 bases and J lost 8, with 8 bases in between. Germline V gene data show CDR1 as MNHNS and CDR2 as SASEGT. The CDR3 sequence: CASGRGTQYF. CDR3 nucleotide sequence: TGTGCCAGCGGACGGGGTACGCAGTATTTT.

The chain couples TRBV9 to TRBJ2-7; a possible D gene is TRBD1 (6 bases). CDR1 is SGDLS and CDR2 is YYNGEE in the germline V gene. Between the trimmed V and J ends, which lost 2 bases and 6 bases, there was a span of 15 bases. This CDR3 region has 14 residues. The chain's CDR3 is CASSVTGTPLEQYF. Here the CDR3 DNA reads TGTGCCAGCAGCGTGACCGGGACACCTCTCGAGCAGTACTTC.

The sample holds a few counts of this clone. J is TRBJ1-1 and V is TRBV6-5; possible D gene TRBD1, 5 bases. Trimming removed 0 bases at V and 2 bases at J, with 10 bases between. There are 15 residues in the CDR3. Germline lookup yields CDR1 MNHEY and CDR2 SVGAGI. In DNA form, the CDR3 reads TGTGCCAGCAGTTACTCGTGGCAGGGCAACACTGAAGCTTTCTTT. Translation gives CASSYSWQGNTEAFF.

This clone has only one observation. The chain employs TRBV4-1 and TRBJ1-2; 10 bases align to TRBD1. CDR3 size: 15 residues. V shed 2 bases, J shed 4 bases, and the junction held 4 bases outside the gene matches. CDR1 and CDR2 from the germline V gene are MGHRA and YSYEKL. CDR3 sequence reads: CASSQRQGASYGYTF. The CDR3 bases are TGCGCCAGCAGCCAAAGACAGGGGGCGAGCTATGGCTACACCTTC.

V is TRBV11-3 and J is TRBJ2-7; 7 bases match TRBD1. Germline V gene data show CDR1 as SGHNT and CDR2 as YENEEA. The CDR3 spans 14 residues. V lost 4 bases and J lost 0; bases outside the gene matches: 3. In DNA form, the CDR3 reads TGTGCCAGCAGCTCCCGGGACAGCTCCTACGAGCAGTACTTC. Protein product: CASSSRDSSYEQYF.

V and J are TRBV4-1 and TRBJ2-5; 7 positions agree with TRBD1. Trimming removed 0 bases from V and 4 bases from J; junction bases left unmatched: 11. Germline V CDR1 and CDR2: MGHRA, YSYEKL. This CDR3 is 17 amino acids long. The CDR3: CASSQDEADRARETQYF. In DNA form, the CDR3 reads TGCGCCAGCAGCCAAGATGAGGCCGACAGGGCGAGAGAGACCCAGTACTTC.

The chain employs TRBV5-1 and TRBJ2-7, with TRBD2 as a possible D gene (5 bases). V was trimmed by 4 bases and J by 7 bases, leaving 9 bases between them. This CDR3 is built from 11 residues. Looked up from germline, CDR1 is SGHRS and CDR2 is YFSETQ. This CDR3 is CASSHRGEQYF. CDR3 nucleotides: TGCGCCAGCAGCCATCGGGGAGAGCAGTACTTC.

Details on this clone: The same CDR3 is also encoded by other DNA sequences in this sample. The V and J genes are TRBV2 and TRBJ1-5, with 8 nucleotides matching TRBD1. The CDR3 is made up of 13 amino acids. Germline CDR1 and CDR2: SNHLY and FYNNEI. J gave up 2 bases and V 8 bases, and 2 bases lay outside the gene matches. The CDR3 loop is CASRGQGNQPQHF. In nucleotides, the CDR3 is TGTGCCAGCCGGGGACAGGGCAATCAGCCCCAGCATTTT.

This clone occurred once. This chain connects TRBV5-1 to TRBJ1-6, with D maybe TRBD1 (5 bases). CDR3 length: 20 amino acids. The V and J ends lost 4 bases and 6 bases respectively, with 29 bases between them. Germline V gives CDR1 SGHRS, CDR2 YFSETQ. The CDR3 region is CASSLTGGEFWDGGNSPLHF. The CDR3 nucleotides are TGCGCCAGCAGCCTCACCGGGGGGGAGTTTTGGGACGGAGGTAATTCACCCCTCCACTTT.

The CDR3 coding sequence is TGTGCCAGCAGCTTCGGGACTAGCGGGCAAGAGACCCAGTACTTC. It yields the protein CASSFGTSGQETQYF. The chain has TRBV11-2 and TRBJ2-5, with 12 bases aligning to TRBD2. The germline CDR1 and CDR2 sequences are SGHAT and FQNNGV. The CDR3 is 15 residues long. The V gene end was trimmed by 3 bases and the J gene end by 2 bases; junction bases not matched to a gene: 1.

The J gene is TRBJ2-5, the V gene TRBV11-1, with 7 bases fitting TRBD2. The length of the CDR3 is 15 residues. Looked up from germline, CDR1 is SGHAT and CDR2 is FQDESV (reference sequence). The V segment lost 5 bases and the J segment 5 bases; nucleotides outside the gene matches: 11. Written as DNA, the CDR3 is TGTGCCAGCAGCCAACCGGGACTATTCCGGGAGACCCAGTACTTC. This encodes CASSQPGLFRETQYF.

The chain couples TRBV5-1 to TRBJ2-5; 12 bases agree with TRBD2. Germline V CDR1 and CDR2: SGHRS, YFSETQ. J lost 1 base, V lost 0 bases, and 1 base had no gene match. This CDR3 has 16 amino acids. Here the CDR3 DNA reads TGCGCCAGCAGCTTGGTGACTAGCGGGGGCCAAGAGACCCAGTACTTC. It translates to CASSLVTSGGQETQYF.